This T cell receptor (beta chain) was sequenced for a study of blood T cells in healthy people across ages. Sample-barcoded 5' priming and a J-beta primer mix drove a second PCR of roughly 7 to 11 cycles. From the 5' RACE reads, TCRdb called clonotypes with MiXCR, one entry per CDR3 protein. The sample comprises 550,000 to 650,000 distinct CDR3 sequences, approximately 26% of which are singletons, and 3% to 4.5% rests with the top ten. This clonotype was detected a few times. V dropped 0 bases and J dropped 11 bases, with 10 bases sitting between them. The CDR3 sequence is 12 residues long. The germline V gene has CDR1 SGHTA and CDR2 FQGNSA. These sequences were also reported in another study, on T cells of mothers and their children.

The TCR comes from a boy aged 2 to 10 in good health. The chain combines TRBV7-2 with TRBJ2-5; possibly TRBD1 or TRBD2 for D (5 bases each). The sequenced sample consisted of blood. CDR3 coding DNA: TGTGCCAGCAGCTTAGCTACGGGGCTACAGTACTTC. Translation: CASSLATGLQYF.